The TCR beta chain under discussion was sequenced for a study of vaccination and CD4 T cells after COVID-19. Study-wide background: Convalescents were six males and four females, two of them Hispanic. Each of a few convalescent patients provided samples at day 14 and again at days 161 to 241 post-vaccination. In culture, cells were exposed to overlapping spike peptides from SARS-CoV-2, HCoV-NL63, HCoV-OC43 and HCoV-229E. The study, taken as a whole, reports: Vaccine-specific clones numbering 304 of 307 showed spike mono-reactivity in convalescent patients.

The CDR3 extends over 14 amino acids. Time point noted: late sampling 161 to 241 days after vaccination in a few convalescent patients. The treatment denotes: roughly 10-day PBMC culture with coronavirus spike peptide pools or control peptides (ViraFEST assay). The table lists this clonotype with a few counts. What it binds is not known. An Oncomine TCR Beta short-read assay was used to sequence the DNA from cultured CD4+ T cells. TCRdb analysed the PCR reads with MiXCR anew, one entry per CDR3 protein. The sample holds over 20,000 distinct CDR3 sequences, about a third seen once. This TCR was recovered from a human donor who had recovered from COVID-19. The chain has TRBV21-1 and TRBJ2-7; TRBD2, the D gene given by the table, was not confirmed from the DNA. TRBV21-1 is a pseudogene locus. This specimen was CD4+ T cells from blood, cultured in vitro, taken about 7 months after SARS-CoV-2 vaccination. The CDR3 DNA reads as TGTGCCAGCAGCAACTGGGCGGGAGGCTACGAGCAGTACTTC. This encodes CASSNWAGGYEQYF.